This T cell receptor beta chain was captured in a study of shared clonotypes between healthy human individuals. Clones were read by immunoSEQ multiplex PCR, and TCRdb kept only the in-frame ones, dropping some. The table records 800,000 or so clones, around 96% of them present only once. The CDR3 spans 12 residues. Germline V gives CDR1 SGHTA, CDR2 FQGNSA. Trimming stripped 1 base from V and 14 bases from J, with 12 bases between. CD8 cells classed as naive were CD45RO-negative and positively selected for CCR7, excluding terminally differentiated effector memory CD45RA+ cells. The gene calls are TRBV7-2 and TRBJ2-1; weak D call: TRBD1 (6 bases). Material for sequencing was naive CD8+ T cells sorted from blood. The sequence was obtained from a man between 25 and 39 years old in good health. CDR3: CASSLEYHREFF. The CDR3 region has the DNA TGTGCCAGCAGCTTAGAGTATCACAGGGAGTTCTTC. The entire variable domain, with the rest obtained from reference TRBV7-2 and TRBJ2-1, is as follows: GAGVSQSPSNKVTEKGKDVELRCDPISGHTALYWYRQSLGQGLEFLIYFQGNSAPDKSGLPSDRFSAERTGGSVSTLTIQRTQQEDSAVYLCASSLEYHREFFGPGTRLTVL.